The 14 T cell receptor beta chains presented below share a single source sample, sequenced in a study of shared clonotypes between healthy human individuals. The repertoire was sequenced with immunoSEQ multiplex PCR; TCRdb's copy has only in-frame clones and lacks some. The repertoire holds some 690,000 clones, with less than 95% as singletons. The sample taken for sequencing was memory CD8+ T cells from PBMCs. Subset in this sample: CD45RO+ cells pooled with CCR7-negative TemRA cells. These receptors originate from a man aged 18 to 29 in good health. Some clones in this sample may be carry-over from other donors' samples.

As concerns this clone: Other DNA sequences of this sample code for an identical CDR3. The chain links TRBV6-5 to TRBJ2-1; D unresolved. The CDR3 runs 14 residues. The ends were cut back, 8 bases at V and 0 bases at J, with 11 bases in the middle. The germline V gene has CDR1 MNHEY and CDR2 SVGAGI. CDR3 protein: CASSPRASYNEQFF. In DNA form, the CDR3 reads TGTGCCAGCTCCCCCCGAGCCTCCTACAATGAGCAGTTCTTC.

The gene calls are TRBV14 and TRBJ1-3; possibly TRBD1 for D (6 bases). The CDR3 runs to 18 residues. Trimming took 1 base from V and 0 from J, leaving 16 bases between them. Germline assignment: CDR1 SGHDN and CDR2 FVKESK. In DNA, the CDR3 is TGTGCCAGCAGCCAAGGCGCCACCGACAGGATCTCTGGAAACACCATATATTTT. It yields the protein CASSQGATDRISGNTIYF. The full variable domain, in which reference TRBV14 and TRBJ1-3 provide the parts outside the CDR3, is EAGVTQFPSHSVIEKGQTVTLRCDPISGHDNLYWYRRVMGKEIKFLLHFVKESKQDESGMPNNRFLAERTGGTYSTLKVQPAELEDSGVYFCASSQGATDRISGNTIYFGEGSWLTVV.

V is TRBV9 and J is TRBJ2-2, with 9 bases matching TRBD2. CDR1 is SGDLS and CDR2 is YYNGEE in the germline V gene. CDR3 length: 18 residues. V shed 3 bases and J 5 bases; nucleotides not matched to a gene: 14. CDR3 loop: CASSASLISGSRTGELFF. For the CDR3, the DNA is TGTGCCAGCAGCGCGTCTCTCATTAGCGGGAGTCGTACCGGGGAGCTGTTTTTT. The full variable domain, in which reference TRBV9 and TRBJ2-2 provide the parts outside the CDR3, is DSGVTQTPKHLITATGQRVTLRCSPRSGDLSVYWYQQSLDQGLQFLIQYYNGEERAKGNILERFSAQQFPDLHSELNLSSLELGDSALYFCASSASLISGSRTGELFFGEGSRLTVL.

This clone was seen more than once but under ten times. The chain joins TRBV6-4 to TRBJ2-3, with D possibly called TRBD1 or TRBD2 (7 bases each). V gave up 3 bases and J gave up 3 bases, with 16 bases separating them. Per germline, CDR1 MRHNA and CDR2 SNTAGT. The CDR3 runs 16 residues. The CDR3 is CASSEGGDSGTDTQYF. The CDR3 nucleotides read TGTGCCAGCAGTGAAGGGGGCGATAGCGGGACAGATACGCAGTATTTT.

The chain combines TRBV5-8 with TRBJ2-7; the D is unclear. V was cut by 2 bases and J by 3 bases, with 6 bases left in between. Germline values: CDR1 SGHTS, CDR2 YDEGEE. The CDR3 consists of 12 residues. CDR3 bases: TGTGCCAGCAGCTTCGTGGGCTACGAGCAGTACTTC. This gives the protein CASSFVGYEQYF.

The gene calls are TRBV5-6 and TRBJ2-7; possibly TRBD1 or TRBD2 for D (5 bases each). V gave up 2 bases and J gave up 1 base, with 10 bases separating them. CDR3 length: 14 residues. The germline V gene encodes CDR1 SGHDT and CDR2 YYEEEE. In DNA, the CDR3 is TGTGCCAGCAGCTTTGGGACCGCGTCCTACGAGCAGTACTTC. It translates to CASSFGTASYEQYF. The full variable domain, in which reference TRBV5-6 and TRBJ2-7 provide the parts outside the CDR3, is DAGVTQSPTHLIKTRGQQVTLRCSPKSGHDTVSWYQQALGQGPQFIFQYYEEEERQRGNFPDRFSGHQFPNYSSELNVNALLLGDSALYLCASSFGTASYEQYFGPGTRLTVT.

The V and J genes are TRBV7-6 and TRBJ2-1, with a weak D call TRBD2 (6 bases). The CDR3 loop spans 15 amino acids. V gave up 5 bases and J gave up 0 bases, with 11 bases separating them. Germline assignment: CDR1 SGHVS and CDR2 FNYEAQ. CDR3 loop: CASSNRDFSYNEQFF. In DNA, the CDR3 is TGTGCCAGCAGCAACCGGGACTTCTCCTACAATGAGCAGTTCTTC.

CDR3 region: CASSYRGPSYEQYF. The CDR3 DNA is TGTGCCAGCAGCTATCGGGGACCTTCCTACGAGCAGTACTTC. The J gene is TRBJ2-7, the V gene TRBV5-6; D could derive from TRBD1 or TRBD2 (5 bases each). V lost 3 bases to trimming and J lost 1 base, with 11 bases between them. The CDR3 spans 14 residues. Germline V gene data show CDR1 as SGHDT and CDR2 as YYEEEE.

The rearrangement links TRBV30 to TRBJ2-5; 7 nucleotides align to TRBD1. CDR1 and CDR2 (germline): GTSNPN, SVGIG (reference sequence). The CDR3 is 15 residues long. V was pared by 5 bases and J by 0 bases, with 9 bases of the junction left unmatched. CDR3 coding DNA: TGTGCCTGGTTTACCCCGGGACAGCACCAAGAGACCCAGTACTTC. Translated, it gives CAWFTPGQHQETQYF.

DNA of the CDR3: TGCGCCAGCAGGGACCCCGACAGGGGCCACACCGGGGAGCTGTTTTTT. It encodes CASRDPDRGHTGELFF. The rearrangement joins TRBV10-2 to TRBJ2-2; 8 bases fit TRBD1. V shed 6 bases, J shed 3 bases, and the junction held 9 bases outside the gene matches. The germline gives CDR1 WSHSY, CDR2 SAAADI. The length of the CDR3 is 16 residues.

The V call is TRBV4-1, the J call TRBJ1-5, with D uncertain. V dropped 1 base and J dropped 0 bases, with 7 bases sitting between them. The germline V gene encodes CDR1 MGHRA and CDR2 YSYEKL. This CDR3 spans 15 amino acids. In DNA form, the CDR3 reads TGCGCCAGCAGCCAAGTCCCAGGTAGCAATCAGCCCCAGCATTTT. This translates into CASSQVPGSNQPQHF.

This clone was found a few times. The J gene is TRBJ1-1, the V gene TRBV5-1, with a possible D match to TRBD1 (5 bases). This CDR3 spans 11 amino acids. Germline CDR1 reads SGHRS; CDR2 reads YFSETQ. Trimming took 9 bases from V and 4 from J, leaving 10 bases between them. CDR3 protein: CATRGGTEAFF. In DNA, the CDR3 is TGCGCCACCCGGGGGGGCACTGAAGCTTTCTTT. Filled out from reference TRBV5-1 and TRBJ1-1, the complete variable domain reads KAGVTQTPRYLIKTRGQQVTLSCSPISGHRSVSWYQQTPGQGLQFLFEYFSETQRNKGNFPGRFSGRQFSNSRSEMNVSTLELGDSALYLCATRGGTEAFFGQGTRLTVV.

A note on this clone: At the DNA level, this CDR3 is encoded by other sequences in the same sample as well. V is TRBV27 and J is TRBJ2-7; TRBD2 is a possible D gene (5 bases). The CDR3 is 13 residues long. Trimming cost V 5 bases and J 2 bases, with 10 bases left between them. Germline V CDR1 and CDR2: MNHEY, SMNVEV (reference sequence). CDR3 nucleotide sequence: TGTGCCAGCAGTGAACGCGGGCCCTACGAGCAGTACTTC. It translates to CASSERGPYEQYF.

CDR3 coding DNA: TGCAGCGTCCAGGTTGGGCTTCGCGATGAGCAGTTCTTC. Protein sequence: CSVQVGLRDEQFF. The chain carries TRBV29-1 and TRBJ2-1; D uncertain. Looked up from germline, CDR1 is SQVTM and CDR2 is ANQGSEA. This CDR3 spans 13 amino acids. V was cut by 6 bases and J by 8 bases, with 17 bases left in between.